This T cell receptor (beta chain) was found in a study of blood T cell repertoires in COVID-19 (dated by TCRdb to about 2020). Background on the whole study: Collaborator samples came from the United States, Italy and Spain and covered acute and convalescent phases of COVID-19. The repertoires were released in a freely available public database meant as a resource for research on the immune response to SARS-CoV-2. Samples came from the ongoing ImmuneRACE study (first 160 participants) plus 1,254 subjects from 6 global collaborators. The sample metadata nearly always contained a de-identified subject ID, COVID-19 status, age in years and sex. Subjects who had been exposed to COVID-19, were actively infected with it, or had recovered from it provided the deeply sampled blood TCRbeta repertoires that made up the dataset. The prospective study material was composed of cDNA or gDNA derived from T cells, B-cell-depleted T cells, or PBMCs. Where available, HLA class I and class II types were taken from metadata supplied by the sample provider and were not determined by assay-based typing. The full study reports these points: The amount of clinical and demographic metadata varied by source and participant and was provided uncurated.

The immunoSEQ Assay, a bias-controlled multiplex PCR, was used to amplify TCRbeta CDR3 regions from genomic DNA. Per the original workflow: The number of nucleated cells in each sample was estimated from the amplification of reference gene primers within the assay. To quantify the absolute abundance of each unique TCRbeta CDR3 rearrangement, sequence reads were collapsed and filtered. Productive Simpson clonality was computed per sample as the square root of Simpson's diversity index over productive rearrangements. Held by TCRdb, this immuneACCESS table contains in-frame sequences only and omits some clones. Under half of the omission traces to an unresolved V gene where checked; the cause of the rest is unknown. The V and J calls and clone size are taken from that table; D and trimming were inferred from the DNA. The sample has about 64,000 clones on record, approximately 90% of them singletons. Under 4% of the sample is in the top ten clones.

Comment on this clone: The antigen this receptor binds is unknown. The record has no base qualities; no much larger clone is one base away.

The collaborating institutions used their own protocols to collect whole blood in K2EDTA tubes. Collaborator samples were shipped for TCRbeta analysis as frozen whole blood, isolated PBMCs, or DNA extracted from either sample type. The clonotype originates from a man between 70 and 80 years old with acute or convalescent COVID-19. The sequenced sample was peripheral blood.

In nucleotide form, the sequence is TGTGCCAGTAGTATAGATATCGCGTCGCTCGAGCAGTACTTC. Its coded protein is CASSIDIASLEQYF. The rearrangement joined TRBV19 to TRBJ2-7; the D gene cannot be named for sure. V loses 0 bases, J loses 6 bases, and the germline ends lie 12 bases apart. The CDR3 numbers 14 residues from cysteine through phenylalanine. The sequence is cut down to CDR3 DNA, 42 bases in frame from base 1. Sequences LNHDA (CDR1) and SQIVND (CDR2) are obtained from the germline V gene (reference sequence). With the portions outside the CDR3 filled from the reference TRBV19 and TRBJ2-7 genes, the complete variable region becomes DGGITQSPKYLFRKEGQNVTLSCEQNLNHDAMYWYRQDPGQGLRLIYYSQIVNDFQKGDIAEGYSVSREKKESFPLTVTSAQKNPTAFYLCASSIDIASLEQYFGPGTRLTVT.